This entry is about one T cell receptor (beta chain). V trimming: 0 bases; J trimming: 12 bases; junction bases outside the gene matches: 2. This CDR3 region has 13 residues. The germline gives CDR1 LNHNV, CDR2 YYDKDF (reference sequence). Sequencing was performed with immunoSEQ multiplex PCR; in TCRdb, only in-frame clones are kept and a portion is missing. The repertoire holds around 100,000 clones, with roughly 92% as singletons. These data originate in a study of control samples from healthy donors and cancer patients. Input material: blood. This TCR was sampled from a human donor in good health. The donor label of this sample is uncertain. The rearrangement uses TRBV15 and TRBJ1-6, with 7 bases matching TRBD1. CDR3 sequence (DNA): TGTGCCACCAGCAGAGATCAGGGGGTACCCCTCCACTTT. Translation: CATSRDQGVPLHF.